Following are 17 T cell receptor beta chains from one sample sequenced in a study of T cells in localized non-small cell lung cancer. The data were produced by immunoSEQ multiplex PCR, yet TCRdb's version contains in-frame clones alone and is incomplete. The sample lists tens of thousands of clones, roughly 87% seen once, with around 17% in the top ten. The specimen was peripheral blood mononuclear cells, collected before any cancer treatment. The receptors stem from a man aged 40-75 years with stage III lung adenocarcinoma.

The chain combines TRBV10-3 with TRBJ2-5; D possibly corresponds to TRBD2 (6 bases). V lost 4 bases and J 4 bases, leaving 10 bases between the germline ends. CDR3 length: 13 residues. Germline V gene data show CDR1 as ENHRY and CDR2 as SYGVKD. CDR3 in DNA: TGTGCCATCAGTGTTGGGGGGACAGAGACCCAGTACTTC. It yields the protein CAISVGGTETQYF.

The chain is built from TRBV15 and TRBJ2-3, with D unclear. The V and J ends lost 1 base and 0 bases respectively, with 5 bases between them. The CDR3 consists of 14 residues. CDR1 and CDR2 (germline): LNHNV, YYDKDF (reference sequence). Written as DNA, the CDR3 is TGTGCCACCAGCAGAGCCGCTAGCACAGATACGCAGTATTTT. It codes for CATSRAASTDTQYF.

The CDR3 region has the DNA TGTGCTAGTGGGGATAATGGAAACACTGAAGCTTTCTTT. This encodes CASGDNGNTEAFF. The V call is TRBV12-5, the J call TRBJ1-1, with D unresolved. The CDR3 has 13 amino acids. Germline values: CDR1 LGHNT, CDR2 FRNRAP. The V and J ends lost 6 bases and 2 bases respectively, with 10 bases between them.

The table lists this clone with a few counts. V and J are TRBV10-3 and TRBJ2-7; tentatively, D is TRBD2 (6 bases). The CDR3 consists of 14 residues. Trimming pared 4 bases from V and 8 bases from J, leaving 18 bases between. The germline V gene has CDR1 ENHRY and CDR2 SYGVKD. CDR3 in DNA: TGTGCCATCAGTGTAGTAAACGGAGGGGCCAAGCAGTACTTC. Amino acids: CAISVVNGGAKQYF.

The rearrangement links TRBV27 to TRBJ2-7; D is possibly TRBD1 (5 bases). Germline assignment: CDR1 MNHEY and CDR2 SMNVEV (reference sequence). The length of the CDR3 is 15 residues. The V and J ends lost 2 bases and 4 bases respectively, with 15 bases between them. CDR3 sequence (DNA): TGTGCCAGCAGTTTAAAATACAGGCCGGGTTACGAGCAGTACTTC. It specifies CASSLKYRPGYEQYF.

The chain's CDR3 is CASSPGLAGPNEQFF. Here the CDR3 DNA reads TGCGCCAGCAGCCCCGGACTAGCGGGGCCCAATGAGCAGTTCTTC. The rearrangement joins TRBV5-1 to TRBJ2-1; 12 positions match TRBD2. V lost 4 bases to trimming and J lost 6 bases; unmatched junction nucleotides: 5. Germline CDR1 SGHRS, CDR2 YFSETQ. The CDR3 covers 15 residues.

This chain joins TRBV14 and TRBJ2-5; D possibly matches TRBD1 or TRBD2 (6 bases each). The CDR3 length is 14 residues. From germline, CDR1 is SGHDN and CDR2 FVKESK. V shed 2 bases and J shed 5 bases, with 12 bases lying between them. The CDR3 sequence: CASSQNTGRETQYF. CDR3 in DNA: TGTGCCAGCAGCCAAAATACAGGGAGGGAGACCCAGTACTTC. The entire variable domain, with the rest obtained from reference TRBV14 and TRBJ2-5, is as follows: EAGVTQFPSHSVIEKGQTVTLRCDPISGHDNLYWYRRVMGKEIKFLLHFVKESKQDESGMPNNRFLAERTGGTYSTLKVQPAELEDSGVYFCASSQNTGRETQYFGPGTRLLVL.

V is TRBV9 and J is TRBJ1-2, with D uncertain. The CDR3 loop spans 16 amino acids. CDR1 and CDR2 (germline): SGDLS, YYNGEE. V was pared by 0 bases and J by 7 bases, with 19 bases between. CDR3 sequence: CASSVAQAFPWSGYTF. CDR3 DNA sequence: TGTGCCAGCAGCGTAGCCCAAGCCTTCCCTTGGAGTGGCTACACCTTC.

The chain links TRBV6-6 to TRBJ1-4; D remains unclear. Germline loops: CDR1 MNHNY, CDR2 SVGAGI (reference sequence). The CDR3 spans 15 residues. Trimming removed 0 bases from V and 3 bases from J, with 8 bases in between. In DNA form, the CDR3 reads TGTGCCAGCAGTTACTCGAGCGCTTCTAATGAAAAACTGTTTTTT. This encodes CASSYSSASNEKLFF.

This clone has a single count. V is TRBV28 and J is TRBJ1-2, with D possibly matching TRBD1 (5 bases). This CDR3 spans 14 amino acids. Germline lookup yields CDR1 MDHEN and CDR2 SYDVKM. Trimming stripped 6 bases from V and 0 bases from J, with 11 bases between. CDR3 protein: CASSLGAANYGYTF. The DNA of the CDR3 is TGTGCCAGCAGCCTTGGGGCTGCTAACTATGGCTACACCTTC.

This chain uses TRBV4-1 with TRBJ2-1; D unresolved. Trimming shortened V by 0 bases and J by 1 base, and 13 bases separated the two germline ends. CDR1 and CDR2 (germline): MGHRA, YSYEKL. CDR3 length: 17 amino acids. The CDR3 reads CASSQELNRQSYNEQFF. The CDR3 DNA follows: TGCGCCAGCAGCCAAGAGTTAAACCGCCAGTCCTACAATGAGCAGTTCTTC.

The chain links TRBV7-9 to TRBJ2-3, with 10 bases lining up with TRBD2. Germline CDR1 is SEHNR and CDR2 is FQNEAQ (reference sequence). The CDR3 is 13 residues long. Trimming at V came to 3 bases and at J to 10 bases, leaving 4 bases not matched to a gene. DNA of the CDR3: TGTGCCAGCAGCTTTGAAACTAGCGGGGCGCAGTATTTT. Protein sequence: CASSFETSGAQYF. Supplemented by reference TRBV7-9 and TRBJ2-3, the full variable domain reads DTGVSQNPRHKITKRGQNVTFRCDPISEHNRLYWYRQTLGQGPEFLTYFQNEAQLEKSRLLSDRFSAERPKGSFSTLEIQRTEQGDSAMYLCASSFETSGAQYFGPGTRLTVL.

The V and J genes are TRBV29-1 and TRBJ1-1, with TRBD1 as a possible D gene (5 bases). V lost 4 bases to trimming and J lost 0 bases, with 9 bases between them. The CDR3 length is 13 residues. CDR1 and CDR2 from the germline V gene are SQVTM and ANQGSEA. CDR3 residues: CSVGGRMNTEAFF. The CDR3 coding sequence is TGCAGCGTTGGGGGACGGATGAACACTGAAGCTTTCTTT.

The chain has TRBV9 and TRBJ2-3, with a weak D call TRBD1 (6 bases). CDR3 length: 14 residues. Deletions cut 5 bases from V and 6 bases from J, with 16 bases between. The germline V gene has CDR1 SGDLS and CDR2 YYNGEE. CDR3 amino acids: CASSLLTQGDTQYF. The CDR3, as DNA: TGTGCCAGCAGTCTCCTAACCCAGGGGGATACGCAGTATTTT.

In its sample, this clone was seen a few times. The chain recombines TRBV6-1 with TRBJ2-5; D gene unclear. Germline assignment: CDR1 MNHNS and CDR2 SASEGT. V dropped 6 bases and J dropped 5 bases, with 13 bases sitting between them. The CDR3 extends over 13 amino acids. Written as DNA, the CDR3 is TGTGCCAGCAGAGGACCATACGGGGAGACCCAGTACTTC. Encoded protein: CASRGPYGETQYF.

This clone was found once. The V and J genes are TRBV2 and TRBJ1-6, with D hard to call. The V end was cut by 4 bases, the J end by 7 bases, with 14 bases between. The CDR3 sequence is 15 residues long. From germline, CDR1 is SNHLY and CDR2 FYNNEI. CDR3 residues: CASSALAGRNSPLHF. The DNA of the CDR3 is TGTGCCAGCAGTGCCCTGGCAGGAAGGAATTCACCCCTCCACTTT.

V and J are TRBV5-1 and TRBJ2-5; a possible D gene is TRBD2 (5 bases). Germline-derived CDR1 and CDR2 are SGHRS and YFSETQ. The CDR3 extends over 13 amino acids. V was pared by 5 bases and J by 5 bases, with 13 bases between. CDR3 DNA: TGCGCCAGCAGGTGGACGGGGAGCGAGACCCAGTACTTC. This encodes CASRWTGSETQYF.